The entry below gives a single TCR beta chain sequence along with its context. It may be a read error: a sequence one base away is much more abundant. This entry is derived from a study of Graves' ophthalmopathy and Graves' hyperthyroidism. The sequenced template was RNA, covering the TCR beta CDR3 region. HTBI-primed first-round RT-PCR preceded second-round multiplex PCR. TCRdb re-analysed the multiplex PCR reads in MiXCR, keeping a single row per CDR3 protein. The sample yields 1 million to 1.3 million distinct CDR3 sequences, about two fifths seen once. V lost 1 base and J 3 bases, leaving 7 bases between the germline ends. CDR3 length equals 13 residues. The germline CDR1 and CDR2 sequences are LNHNV and YYDKDF (reference sequence).

The sample consisted of peripheral blood or thyroid tissue (not recorded which). V and J are TRBV15 and TRBJ2-7, with D possibly matching TRBD1 (5 bases). The sequence derives from an adult man with Graves' hyperthyroidism. CDR3 residues: CATSRGQFYEQYF. The CDR3 bases are TGTGCCACCAGCAGAGGACAGTTCTACGAGCAGTACTTC.